In its sample, the clone carrying this T cell receptor beta chain was seen many times. Its antigen is not identified. The sample belongs to a study of T cells after posttransplantation cyclophosphamide. The data were produced by immunoSEQ multiplex PCR, yet TCRdb's version contains in-frame clones alone and is incomplete. The sample contains roughly 8,000 clones, none of them singletons. J lost 0 bases, V lost 5 bases, and 16 bases had no gene match. CDR1 is SGHVS, CDR2 FNYEAQ, per germline. The CDR3 contains 19 residues. Treatment was busulfan-fludarabine conditioning, a marrow graft, and cyclophosphamide on days +3 and +4. Study-wide findings and caveats: Recipient CMV seropositivity and CMV reactivation strongly tracked TRB clonality. Blood and skin or GI T cell repertoires showed limited TRB overlap.

This TCR derives from a female patient aged 50-59 years who received an allogeneic stem cell transplant from a related donor, was CMV-positive, and had no GVHD. Some T cells could come from the graft donor. This chain links TRBV7-6 with TRBJ2-1, with 7 bases that match TRBD1. The sample consisted of PBMCs, taken after allogeneic stem cell transplant with posttransplant cyclophosphamide. CDR3 protein: CASSPPLGRQGSSYNEQFF. The CDR3 DNA is TGTGCCAGCAGCCCCCCCCTGGGCCGACAGGGAAGCTCCTACAATGAGCAGTTCTTC.